The TCR beta chain under discussion was sequenced for a study of vaccination and CD4 T cells after COVID-19. Overall study: Typically, post-vaccine samples were obtained a median approximately 74 days after dose two, within a range of 14 to 241. Control cultures were supplied with a CEFX pool, an HIV-1 Nef pool, or no peptide at all.

The treatment denotes: approximately nine-day PBMC culture with coronavirus spike peptide pools or control peptides (ViraFEST assay). For ViraFEST, peptide pools expanded antigen-specific T cells, after which the TCRs were sequenced. Sequencing of DNA taken from cultured CD4+ T cells relied on the Oncomine TCR Beta short-read assay. TCRdb redid the calling of the PCR reads with MiXCR, one entry per CDR3 protein. The sample yields some 18,000 distinct CDR3 sequences, 45% to 60% seen once. About this clonotype: Its target is unknown.

The CDR3 contains 12 residues. The germline gives CDR1 MDHEN, CDR2 SYDVKM. V lost 8 bases, J lost 6 bases, and 4 bases stayed unmatched. The chain is built from TRBV28 and TRBJ1-5; 7 bases are shared with TRBD1. The origin of this receptor is a human donor who had recovered from COVID-19. The source was CD4+ T cells from blood, cultured in vitro, collected after SARS-CoV-2 vaccination. DNA of the CDR3: TGTGCCAGCTGGAGACAGGGTCAGCCCCAGCATTTT. This codes for CASWRQGQPQHF.